A selection of T cell receptor beta chains follows, all from one sample in a study of blood T cells in healthy people across ages. A single record per CDR3 protein comes from TCRdb applying MiXCR to the 5' RACE reads. Seen here are 1.5 million to 2 million distinct CDR3 sequences, roughly 30% observed once, and the top ten hold about 7.7%. The specimen was blood. All receptors derive from a woman aged 25 to 39 in good health. CDR3s leave out the opening cysteine and the closing phenylalanine or tryptophan.

v_call cdr3_aa
TRBV5-1 ASSLGGTSGFHEQY
TRBV11-2 ASSSAGNYGYT
TRBV6-5 ASSFGGSGTGASGPPLH
TRBV6-6 ASTRTGAETQY
TRBV5-1 ASSLVTGPETQY
TRBV4-1 ASSQDLGDGYNEQF
TRBV7-9 ASSPNTGNNEKLF
TRBV7-9 ASSLVLGENIQY
TRBV6-6 ASARLAANSYEQY
TRBV9 ASSQDRGTYNEQF
TRBV3-1 ASSQGTGKDEKLF
TRBV28 ASKPGGDTEAF
TRBV6-6 ASSYPTRTDTQY
TRBV6-5 ASSAGQGEF
TRBV5-1 ASRDSNEQY
TRBV11-2 ASSLSGAFSYEQY
TRBV14 ASSQGIFYEQY
TRBV24-1 ATSDFTGNQETQY
TRBV4-1 ASSRTVESYGYT
TRBV15 ATSREAAWNEKLF
TRBV5-5 ASSPEDQPQH
TRBV7-8 ASSRNRGTSYEQY
TRBV5-6 ASSLLGEAGEKLF
TRBV20-1 RAEQTLQGDSSIQPQH
TRBV5-1 ASSGSTEGSYEQY
TRBV20-1 SAVTGTPETQY
TRBV10-3 ASRGSGSVYEQY
TRBV27 ASSLSDPYEQF
TRBV20-1 SASKAFQETQY
TRBV20-1 SVPRSVNTEAF
TRBV5-1 ASSFAGIDYNEQF
TRBV7-2 ASSLGTGNCYEQY
TRBV24-1 ATSELRASHNEQF
TRBV10-3 AISESTGSYT
TRBV20-1 SVTGRTDTQY
TRBV27 ASSYGLDGDEQY
TRBV4-1 ASSQVVGQGADGYT
TRBV28 ASSGFARDRVYEQY
TRBV9 ASSVQGGRSTDTQY
TRBV7-8 ASRVSLAVHTQY
TRBV18 ASSLREPNEAF
TRBV7-2 ASSSPLRDTEAF
TRBV18 ASSPTTGNQPQH
TRBV30 AWRTLAKNIQY
TRBV11-2 ASTPSGLSTDTQY
TRBV7-9 ASSSTGANTGELF